This T cell receptor (beta chain) was identified during a study of siplizumab effects on memory and regulatory T cells. Overall study results and limits: Sequences below about 10^-5 frequency were poorly captured, and few alloreactive clones mapped to unstimulated subsets. No naive or memory phenotype could be assigned to roughly 75-95% of proliferating clones.

The authors kept the mixed lymphocyte reaction cells in coculture at 37°C for under 7 days. Profiling relied on immunoSEQ multiplex PCR, and the TCRdb table lists in-frame clones only, not all of them. Found here are 9,500 or so clones, roughly two fifths of them singletons; the top ten hold around a tenth. As to this clone: Its target is unknown. Other DNA sequences in this sample translate to the same CDR3.

V was clipped by 3 bases and J by 2 bases, with 19 bases between them. This CDR3 is built from 17 residues. Germline V lookup: CDR1 PRHDT, CDR2 FYEKMQ (reference sequence). What was sequenced was CFSE-low (dividing) CD8+ T cells sorted from an allogeneic mixed lymphocyte reaction. The receptor comes from a human donor in good health; the cells came from an allogeneic mixed lymphocyte reaction. The chain is built from TRBV13 and TRBJ1-1; D is possibly TRBD1 (5 bases). The CDR3 sequence is CASSLGRGMGDNTEAFF. The CDR3 DNA sequence: TGTGCCAGCAGCTTGGGGAGGGGTATGGGGGATAACACTGAAGCTTTCTTT.